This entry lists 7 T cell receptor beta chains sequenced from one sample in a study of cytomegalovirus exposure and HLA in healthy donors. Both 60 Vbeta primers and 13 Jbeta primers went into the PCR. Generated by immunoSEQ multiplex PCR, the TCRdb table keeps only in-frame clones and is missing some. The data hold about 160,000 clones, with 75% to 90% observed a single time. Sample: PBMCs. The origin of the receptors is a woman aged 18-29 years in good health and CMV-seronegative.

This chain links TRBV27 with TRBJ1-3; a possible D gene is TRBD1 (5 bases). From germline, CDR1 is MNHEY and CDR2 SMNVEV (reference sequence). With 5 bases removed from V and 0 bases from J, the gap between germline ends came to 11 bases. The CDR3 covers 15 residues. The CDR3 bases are TGTGCCAGCAGTCGCGGACACAGCTCTGGAAACACCATATATTTT. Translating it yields CASSRGHSSGNTIYF.

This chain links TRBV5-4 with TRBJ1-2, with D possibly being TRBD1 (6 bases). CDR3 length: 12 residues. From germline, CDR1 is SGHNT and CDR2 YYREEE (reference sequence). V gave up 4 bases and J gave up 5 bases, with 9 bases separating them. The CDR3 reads CASSTQGYGYTF. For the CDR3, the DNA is TGTGCCAGCAGCACACAGGGATATGGCTACACCTTC.

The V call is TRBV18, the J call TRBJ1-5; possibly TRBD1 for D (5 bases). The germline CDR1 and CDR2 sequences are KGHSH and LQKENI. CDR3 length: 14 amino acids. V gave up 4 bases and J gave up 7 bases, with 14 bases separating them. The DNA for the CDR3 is TGTGCCAGCTCACACGGGGGTGGAGAGCAGCCCCAGCATTTT. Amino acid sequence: CASSHGGGEQPQHF.

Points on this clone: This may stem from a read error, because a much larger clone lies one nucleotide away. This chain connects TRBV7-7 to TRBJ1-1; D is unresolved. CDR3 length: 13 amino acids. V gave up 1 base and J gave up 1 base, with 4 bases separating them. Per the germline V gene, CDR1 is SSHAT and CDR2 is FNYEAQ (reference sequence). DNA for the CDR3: TGTGCCAGCAGCTTAGACAGGAACACTGAAGCTTTCTTT. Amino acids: CASSLDRNTEAFF.

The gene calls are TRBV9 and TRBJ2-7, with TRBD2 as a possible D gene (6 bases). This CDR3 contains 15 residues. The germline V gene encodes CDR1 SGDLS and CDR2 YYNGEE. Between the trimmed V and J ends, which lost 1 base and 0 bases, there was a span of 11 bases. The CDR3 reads CASSVSGASSYEQYF. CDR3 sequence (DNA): TGTGCCAGCAGCGTATCGGGAGCCAGCTCCTACGAGCAGTACTTC.

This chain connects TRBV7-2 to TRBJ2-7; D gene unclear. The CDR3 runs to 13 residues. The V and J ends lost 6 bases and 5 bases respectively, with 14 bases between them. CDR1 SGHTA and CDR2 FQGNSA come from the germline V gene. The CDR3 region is CASSWARRDEQYF. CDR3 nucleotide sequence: TGTGCCAGCAGTTGGGCCAGGCGCGACGAGCAGTACTTC.

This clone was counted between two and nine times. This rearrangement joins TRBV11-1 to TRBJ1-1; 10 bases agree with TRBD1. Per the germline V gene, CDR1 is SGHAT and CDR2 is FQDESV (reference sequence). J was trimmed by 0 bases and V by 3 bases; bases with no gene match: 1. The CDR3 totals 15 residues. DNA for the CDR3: TGTGCCAGCAGCTTGACAGGGGGCATGAACACTGAAGCTTTCTTT. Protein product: CASSLTGGMNTEAFF.